This T cell receptor beta chain is from a study of immune evolution from preneoplasia to lung adenocarcinoma. Study details: HLA loss of heterozygosity: roughly 6.4% AIS, about 15% MIA, more than 25% ADC, none AAH. Study observations and caveats: Clonality was highest in normal lung, lower in later-stage lesions apparently. Top clone frequencies peaked in normal lung, apparently declining through invasive adenocarcinoma.

Concerning this clone: Its specificity is not known.

The assay was immunoSEQ multiplex PCR, and TCRdb's table has in-frame clones only and misses some. The top ten hold approximately 3.1% of the sample, which has some 15,000 clones, around 84% seen once. The CDR3 covers 13 residues. CDR1 SNHLY and CDR2 FYNNEI come from the germline V gene. The V and J ends lost 0 bases and 13 bases respectively, with 13 bases between them. The sample taken for sequencing was FFPE minimally invasive lung adenocarcinoma tissue. V usage is TRBV2 and J usage is TRBJ2-1, with D uncertain. This TCR was recovered from a person aged 60-79 years with lung adenocarcinoma. CDR3 sequence reads: CASSEALRATQFF. The CDR3 DNA reads as TGTGCCAGCAGTGAAGCGCTTCGGGCCACACAGTTCTTC.